These 18 T cell receptor beta chains came from one sample sequenced in a study of T-cell reconstitution after alpha-beta-depleted transplantation in children. Molecular barcoding with unique molecular identifiers was used for the TCRbeta library. TCRdb re-called the PCR reads with MiXCR, one entry per CDR3 protein. The data show 170,000 or so distinct CDR3 sequences, over 5.5% seen once. Sequencing was performed on PBMCs from the stem cell graft donor, taken from the stem cell graft. The receptor source for this set is a human donor who donated a stem cell graft to a child with Wiskott-Aldrich syndrome.

This clonotype was recorded a few times. The V gene is TRBV5-1, the J gene TRBJ2-7, with unresolved D. Trimming stripped 0 bases from V and 7 bases from J, with 11 bases between. This CDR3 is 13 amino acids long. Germline lookup yields CDR1 SGHRS and CDR2 YFSETQ. CDR3 coding DNA: TGCGCCAGCAGCTTGGCAGGTCTAGGTGAGCAGTACTTC. Translated: CASSLAGLGEQYF.

This clonotype was seen at least ten times. The chain uses TRBV20-1 and TRBJ1-1, with no clear D. V lost 2 bases to trimming and J lost 8 bases, with 12 bases between them. There are 12 residues in the CDR3. Germline loops: CDR1 DFQATT, CDR2 SNEGSKA (reference sequence). The DNA of the CDR3 is TGCAGTGCTAGAAAGACAACTAAAGAAGCTTTCTTT. It encodes CSARKTTKEAFF.

The chain is built from TRBV6-1 and TRBJ1-1; 9 bases line up with TRBD1. Germline assignment: CDR1 MNHNS and CDR2 SASEGT. V was pared by 6 bases and J by 3 bases, with 5 bases of the junction left unmatched. The CDR3 totals 14 residues. As DNA, the CDR3 is TGTGCCAGCAGAAGGGACAGGGTATACACTGAAGCTTTCTTT. Amino acid sequence: CASRRDRVYTEAFF.

In this sample, this clonotype turned up many times. The chain links TRBV2 to TRBJ1-5; a weak D match, TRBD1 (6 bases). The CDR3 is made up of 15 amino acids. Germline V gene lookup returns CDR1 SNHLY and CDR2 FYNNEI. V was shortened by 0 bases and J by 6 bases, with 12 bases between the two germline ends. The CDR3 nucleotides are TGTGCCAGCAGTGAAGCGCTTAGGGGGTCTCAGCCCCAGCATTTT. This encodes CASSEALRGSQPQHF.

The sample holds a few counts of this clonotype. This chain uses TRBV19 with TRBJ1-1; a weak D match, TRBD1 (5 bases). In germline, CDR1 is LNHDA, CDR2 SQIVND (reference sequence). The CDR3 contains 13 residues. The V end was cut by 8 bases, the J end by 5 bases, with 15 bases between. This CDR3 reads CASGPDMETEAFF. In DNA, the CDR3 is TGTGCCAGTGGGCCGGACATGGAGACTGAAGCTTTCTTT.

This clonotype was picked up many times. The chain has TRBV20-1 and TRBJ1-5, with D uncertain. The ends were cut back, 7 bases at V and 0 bases at J, with 16 bases in the middle. Germline lookup yields CDR1 DFQATT and CDR2 SNEGSKA (reference sequence). There are 15 residues in the CDR3. This CDR3 is CSGSSGFHSNQPQHF. CDR3 DNA sequence: TGCAGTGGCTCCTCAGGCTTTCATAGCAATCAGCCCCAGCATTTT.

V and J are TRBV6-1 and TRBJ2-3, with a possible D match to TRBD2 (7 bases). Trimming removed 2 bases from V and 2 bases from J, with 23 bases in between. The CDR3 has 19 residues. The V gene's germline CDR1 is MNHNS and CDR2 SASEGT. The CDR3 DNA reads TGTGCCAGCAGTGAAATTGGCGGGGGCCTAAAACGGTACACAGATACGCAGTATTTT. Its translation is CASSEIGGGLKRYTDTQYF.

The sample holds many counts of this clonotype. The chain uses TRBV12-3 or TRBV12-4 and TRBJ2-7; D is perhaps TRBD2 (6 bases). Trimming pared 8 bases from V and 4 bases from J, leaving 12 bases between. The CDR3 covers 12 residues. The chain's CDR3 is CASGVSGYEQYF. The CDR3 nucleotides read TGTGCCAGCGGGGTTAGCGGTTACGAGCAGTACTTC.

This clonotype was detected ten times or more. This CDR3 reads CASTSGTGTQYF. CDR3 DNA: TGTGCCAGCACTTCAGGGACTGGGACCCAGTACTTC. The V gene is TRBV6-5, the J gene TRBJ2-5, with a tentative D call TRBD2 (6 bases). Per the germline V gene, CDR1 is MNHEY and CDR2 is SVGAGI. Between the trimmed V and J ends, which lost 7 bases and 7 bases, there was a span of 13 bases. The CDR3 contains 12 residues.

This clonotype has at least ten counts. J is TRBJ1-2 and V is TRBV12-3 or TRBV12-4; the D is unclear. V was cut by 7 bases and J by 6 bases, with 18 bases left in between. The CDR3 runs 14 residues. This CDR3 reads CASTLRGNKDGYTF. CDR3 DNA: TGTGCCAGCACTCTTCGGGGAAATAAAGATGGCTACACCTTC.

This clonotype has just a few counts. This chain uses TRBV12-3 or TRBV12-4 with TRBJ1-5; a weak D match, TRBD1 (6 bases). V lost 6 bases and J 3 bases, leaving 12 bases between the germline ends. The CDR3 has 14 residues. CDR3 in DNA: TGTGCCAGCAGAGTGACAGGCTCCAATCAGCCCCAGCATTTT. This gives the protein CASRVTGSNQPQHF.

A few counts support this clonotype. The chain couples TRBV5-1 to TRBJ2-1, with no clear D. V was pared by 2 bases and J by 0 bases, with 12 bases between. The CDR3 has 16 residues. CDR1 and CDR2 from the germline V gene are SGHRS and YFSETQ. The chain's CDR3 is CASSLGAFLSYNEQFF. The CDR3 DNA is TGCGCCAGCAGCTTAGGTGCTTTCCTCTCCTACAATGAGCAGTTCTTC.

This clonotype was counted at least ten times. Written as DNA, the CDR3 is TGTGCCACCAGTGAAGACGGGAGGGCCCTGAATGAGCAGTTCTTC. It yields the protein CATSEDGRALNEQFF. V and J are TRBV24-1 and TRBJ2-1, with 8 bases aligning to TRBD2. This CDR3 is built from 15 residues. Germline-derived CDR1 and CDR2 are KGHDR and SFDVKD. V gave up 4 bases and J gave up 7 bases; unmatched junction bases: 8.

This clonotype showed up many times. The rearrangement uses TRBV5-6 and TRBJ2-1; D gene uncertain. Trimming shortened V by 3 bases and J by 0 bases, and 13 bases separated the two germline ends. The CDR3 extends over 16 amino acids. In germline, CDR1 is SGHDT, CDR2 YYEEEE. CDR3 DNA: TGTGCCAGCAGCTATAGTCCCCGGAGCTCCTACAATGAGCAGTTCTTC. Its protein product is CASSYSPRSSYNEQFF.

This clonotype was detected a few times. The chain links TRBV18 to TRBJ2-3; D is ambiguous. Trimming cost V 6 bases and J 2 bases, with 12 bases left between them. This CDR3 is built from 14 residues. Germline V gene lookup returns CDR1 KGHSH and CDR2 LQKENI. The CDR3 sequence is CASSPTQVTDTQYF. CDR3 sequence (DNA): TGTGCCAGCTCGCCTACTCAGGTCACAGATACGCAGTATTTT.

The table lists this clonotype with a few counts. This chain joins TRBV24-1 and TRBJ2-3; 7 positions agree with TRBD2. The junction had 10 bases not matched to a gene; V was cut back by 7 bases and J by 4 bases. Germline V lookup: CDR1 KGHDR, CDR2 SFDVKD. This CDR3 spans 15 amino acids. The CDR3 protein is CATSREAGSADTQYF. CDR3 nucleotides: TGTGCCACCAGCCGGGAGGCAGGGAGCGCAGATACGCAGTATTTT.

This clonotype was seen ten or more times. The rearrangement joins TRBV3-1 to TRBJ2-3, with D maybe TRBD1 (6 bases). The CDR3 length is 14 residues. Germline CDR1 reads LGHDT; CDR2 reads YNNKEL (reference sequence). Between the trimmed V and J ends, which lost 4 bases and 4 bases, there was a span of 12 bases. The CDR3 sequence is CASSRAGEPDTQYF. CDR3 DNA sequence: TGTGCCAGCAGCCGAGCAGGGGAACCAGATACGCAGTATTTT.

This clonotype was observed at least ten times. The chain is built from TRBV18 and TRBJ2-1; maybe TRBD1 (6 bases). Germline values: CDR1 KGHSH, CDR2 LQKENI. Trimming removed 3 bases at V and 8 bases at J, with 14 bases between. The CDR3 sequence is 14 residues long. The DNA for the CDR3 is TGTGCCAGCTCACCGCCTTCACAGGGTGATGAGCAGTTCTTC. Encoded protein: CASSPPSQGDEQFF.